This TCR beta chain comes out of a study of T-cell reconstitution after alpha-beta-depleted transplantation in children. Library preparation (for TCRbeta) was performed with unique molecular identifiers. TCRdb reprocessed the PCR reads via MiXCR and lists one record per CDR3 protein. The table records 200,000 to 250,000 distinct CDR3 sequences, 12% of them present only once. This clonotype showed up many times. V lost 4 bases to trimming and J lost 2 bases, with 14 bases between them. Germline CDR1 reads SQVTM; CDR2 reads ANQGSEA. The length of the CDR3 is 14 residues. The sequencing here drew on PBMCs from the stem cell graft donor, taken from the stem cell graft. The chain couples TRBV29-1 to TRBJ2-5; D ambiguous. The TCR comes from a human donor who donated a stem cell graft to a child with acute lymphoblastic leukemia. The CDR3 region is CSVVSPPGQETQYF. Written as DNA, the CDR3 is TGCAGCGTTGTCAGTCCCCCTGGGCAAGAGACCCAGTACTTC.